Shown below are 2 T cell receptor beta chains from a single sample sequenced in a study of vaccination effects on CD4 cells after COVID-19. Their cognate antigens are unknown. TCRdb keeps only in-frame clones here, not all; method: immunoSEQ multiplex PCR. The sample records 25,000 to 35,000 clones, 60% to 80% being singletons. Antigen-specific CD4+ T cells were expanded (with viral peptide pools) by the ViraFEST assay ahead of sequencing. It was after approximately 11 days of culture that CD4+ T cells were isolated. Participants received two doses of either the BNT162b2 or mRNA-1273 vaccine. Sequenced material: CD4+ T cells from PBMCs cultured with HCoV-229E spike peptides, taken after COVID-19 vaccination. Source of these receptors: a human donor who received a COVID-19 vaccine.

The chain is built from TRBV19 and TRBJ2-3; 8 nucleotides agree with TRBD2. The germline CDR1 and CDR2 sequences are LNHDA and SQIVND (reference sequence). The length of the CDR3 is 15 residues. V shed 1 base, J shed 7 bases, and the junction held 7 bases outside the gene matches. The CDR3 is CASSIGERERNTQYF. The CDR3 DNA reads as TGTGCCAGTAGTATAGGCGAGCGGGAGCGGAATACGCAGTATTTT. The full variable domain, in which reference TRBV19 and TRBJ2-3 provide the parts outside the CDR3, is DGGITQSPKYLFRKEGQNVTLSCEQNLNHDAMYWYRQDPGQGLRLIYYSQIVNDFQKGDIAEGYSVSREKKESFPLTVTSAQKNPTAFYLCASSIGERERNTQYFGPGTRLTVL.

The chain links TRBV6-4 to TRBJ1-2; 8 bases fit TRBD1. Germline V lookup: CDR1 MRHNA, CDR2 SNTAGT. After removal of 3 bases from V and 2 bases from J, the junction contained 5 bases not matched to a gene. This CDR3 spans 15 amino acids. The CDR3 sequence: CASSEGTGGNYGYTF. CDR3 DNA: TGTGCCAGCAGTGAGGGGACAGGCGGGAACTATGGCTACACCTTC.